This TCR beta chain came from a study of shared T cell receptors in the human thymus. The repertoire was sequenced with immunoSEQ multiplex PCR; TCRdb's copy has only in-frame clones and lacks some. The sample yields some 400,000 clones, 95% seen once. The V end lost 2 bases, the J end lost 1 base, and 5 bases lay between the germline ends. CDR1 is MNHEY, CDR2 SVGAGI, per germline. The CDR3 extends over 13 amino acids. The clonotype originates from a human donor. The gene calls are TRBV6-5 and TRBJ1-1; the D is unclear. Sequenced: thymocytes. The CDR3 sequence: CASSYEGNTEAFF. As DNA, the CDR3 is TGTGCCAGCAGTTACGAGGGGAACACTGAAGCTTTCTTT.